This entry lists 2 T cell receptor beta chains sequenced from one sample in a study of cytomegalovirus exposure and HLA in healthy donors. The PCR was carried out with 60 Vbeta primers and 13 Jbeta primers. The assay was immunoSEQ multiplex PCR, and TCRdb's table has in-frame clones only and misses some. The table has 200,000 to 250,000 clones, 70% to 85% seen once; the top ten hold roughly 0.22%. The sequenced material came from PBMCs. Source of these receptors: a girl aged 2 to 10 in good health and CMV-seronegative.

This clone appeared a single time. V usage is TRBV25-1 and J usage is TRBJ2-2, with 10 bases matching TRBD1. V shed 2 bases and J 3 bases; nucleotides not matched to a gene: 9. This CDR3 region has 18 residues. The germline CDR1 and CDR2 sequences are MGHDK and SYGVNS. The CDR3 is CASSEHWGTGDDTGELFF. CDR3 bases: TGTGCCAGCAGTGAACATTGGGGGACAGGGGACGACACCGGGGAGCTGTTTTTT.

The V and J genes are TRBV9 and TRBJ2-3; 9 bases map to TRBD1. The CDR3 spans 19 residues. The V segment lost 1 base and the J segment 1 base; nucleotides outside the gene matches: 13. Germline CDR1 reads SGDLS; CDR2 reads YYNGEE. This CDR3 is CASSVTLPGQGGRTDTQYF. The DNA of the CDR3 is TGTGCCAGCAGCGTAACACTCCCGGGACAGGGCGGTCGCACAGATACGCAGTATTTT.